The present T cell receptor (beta chain) was sequenced within a study of T cell changes during pregnancy in multiple sclerosis. Generated by immunoSEQ multiplex PCR, the TCRdb table keeps only in-frame clones and is missing some. The table lists 40,000 to 60,000 clones, approximately 95% of them singletons. The TCR was taken from a female donor with multiple sclerosis, enrolled in a pregnancy study. The sequenced sample was CD8+ T cells from peripheral blood mononuclear cells, obtained in the first trimester of pregnancy.

The chain's CDR3 is CTSSQGLADHTGELFF. CDR3 sequence (DNA): TGCACCAGCAGCCAAGGACTAGCGGACCACACCGGGGAGCTGTTTTTT. This chain links TRBV1 with TRBJ2-2; TRBD2 reflects the table's D call only, with no check against the DNA. TRBV1 is a documented pseudogene. The CDR3 has 16 residues.